This T cell receptor (beta chain) is from a study of Ad26.COV2.S vaccination and SARS-CoV-2 variants. Across the whole study: In the COV1001 trial, the donor was in the Ad26.COV2.S arm. Study-wide results and limits: The study found higher spike-specific TCR breadth in vaccine than placebo recipients.

Concerning this clone: Its specificity is unknown.

The table came from immunoSEQ multiplex PCR; TCRdb's copy has only in-frame clones and leaves some out. Altogether 300,000 to 400,000 clones are present, 85% to 90% being singletons, with the ten largest covering roughly 2.1%. The sample's treatment: roughly 18 received Ad26.COV2.S at low or high dose, single or two shots; about five received placebo; per-sample allocation not given. Samples analyzed were those drawn on day 63 after the first vaccine or placebo injection. The germline V gene encodes CDR1 SGHRS and CDR2 YFSETQ. The CDR3 is made up of 14 amino acids. After removal of 2 bases from V and 2 bases from J, the junction contained 4 bases not matched to a gene.

The sequences come from peripheral blood, collected in a trial of Ad26.COV2.S vaccine versus placebo. This chain connects TRBV5-1 to TRBJ2-7, with 7 bases aligning to TRBD1. This receptor was identified in a person between 18 and 60 years old who received the Ad26.COV2.S COVID-19 vaccine or a placebo. CDR3 DNA sequence: TGCGCCAGCAGCTTTTTAGGGACAGCCTACGAGCAGTACTTC. Amino acid sequence: CASSFLGTAYEQYF.